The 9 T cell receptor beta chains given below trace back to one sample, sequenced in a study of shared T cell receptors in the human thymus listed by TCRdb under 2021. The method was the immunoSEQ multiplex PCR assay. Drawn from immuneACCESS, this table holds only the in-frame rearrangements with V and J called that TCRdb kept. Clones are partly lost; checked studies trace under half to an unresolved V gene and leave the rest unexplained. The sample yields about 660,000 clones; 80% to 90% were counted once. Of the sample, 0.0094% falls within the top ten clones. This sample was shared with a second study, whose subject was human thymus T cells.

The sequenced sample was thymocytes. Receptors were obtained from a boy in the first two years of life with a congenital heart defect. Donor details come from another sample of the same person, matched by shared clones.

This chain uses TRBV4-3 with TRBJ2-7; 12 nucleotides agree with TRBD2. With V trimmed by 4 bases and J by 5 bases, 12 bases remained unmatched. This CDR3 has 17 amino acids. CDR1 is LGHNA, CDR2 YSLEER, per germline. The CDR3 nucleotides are TGCGCCAGCAGCCTAAATACCCTGACTAGCGGGAGTCACGAGCAGTACTTC. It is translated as CASSLNTLTSGSHEQYF.

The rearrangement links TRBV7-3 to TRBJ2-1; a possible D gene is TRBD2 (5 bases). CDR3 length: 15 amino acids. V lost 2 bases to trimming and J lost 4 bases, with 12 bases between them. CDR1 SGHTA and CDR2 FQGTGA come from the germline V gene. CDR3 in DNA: TGTGCCAGCAGCTTAGGGAGAATCGGGTACAATGAGCAGTTCTTC. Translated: CASSLGRIGYNEQFF. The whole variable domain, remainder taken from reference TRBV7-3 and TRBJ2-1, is GAGVSQTPSNKVTEKGKYVELRCDPISGHTALYWYRQSLGQGPEFLIYFQGTGAADDSGLPNDRFFAVRPEGSVSTLKIQRTERGDSAVYLCASSLGRIGYNEQFFGPGTRLTVL.

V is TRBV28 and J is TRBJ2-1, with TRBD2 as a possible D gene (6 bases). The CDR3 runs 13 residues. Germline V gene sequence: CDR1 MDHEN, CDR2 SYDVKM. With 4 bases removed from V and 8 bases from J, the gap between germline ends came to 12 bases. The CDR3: CASSWVLADEQFF. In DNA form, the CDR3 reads TGTGCCAGCAGTTGGGTTTTAGCGGATGAGCAGTTCTTC. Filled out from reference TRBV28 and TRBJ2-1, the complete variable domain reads DVKVTQSSRYLVKRTGEKVFLECVQDMDHENMFWYRQDPGLGLRLIYFSYDVKMKEKGDIPEGYSVSREKKERFSLILESASTNQTSMYLCASSWVLADEQFFGPGTRLTVL.

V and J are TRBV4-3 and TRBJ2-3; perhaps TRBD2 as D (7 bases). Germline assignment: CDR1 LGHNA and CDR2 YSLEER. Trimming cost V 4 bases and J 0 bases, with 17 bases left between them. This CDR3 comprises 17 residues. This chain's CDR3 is CASSPQEGGTSTDTQYF. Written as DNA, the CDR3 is TGCGCCAGCAGCCCCCAGGAGGGGGGGACTAGCACAGATACGCAGTATTTT.

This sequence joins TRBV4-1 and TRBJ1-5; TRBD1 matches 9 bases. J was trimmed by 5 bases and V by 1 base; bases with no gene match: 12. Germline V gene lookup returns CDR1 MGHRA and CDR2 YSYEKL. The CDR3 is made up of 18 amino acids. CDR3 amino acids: CASSQGGDRESLDQPQHF. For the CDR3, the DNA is TGCGCCAGCAGCCAAGGGGGGGACAGGGAGTCTTTGGATCAGCCCCAGCATTTT.

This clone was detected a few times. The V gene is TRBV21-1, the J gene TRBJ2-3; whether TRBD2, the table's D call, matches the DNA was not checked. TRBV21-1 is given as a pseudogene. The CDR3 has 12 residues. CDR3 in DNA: TGTGCCAGCAGCAACTATTCAGATACGCAGTATTTT. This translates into CASSNYSDTQYF.

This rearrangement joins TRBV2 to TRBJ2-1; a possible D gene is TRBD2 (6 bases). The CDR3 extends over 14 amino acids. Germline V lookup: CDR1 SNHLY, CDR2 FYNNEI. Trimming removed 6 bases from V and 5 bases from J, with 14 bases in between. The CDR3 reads CASRTGLPNNEQFF. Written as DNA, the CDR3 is TGTGCCAGCAGGACGGGACTCCCCAACAATGAGCAGTTCTTC.

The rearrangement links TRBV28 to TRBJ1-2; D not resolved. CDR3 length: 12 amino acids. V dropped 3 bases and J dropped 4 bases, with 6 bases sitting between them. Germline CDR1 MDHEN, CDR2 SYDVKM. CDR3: CASSFDFYGYTF. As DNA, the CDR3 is TGTGCCAGCAGTTTTGACTTCTATGGCTACACCTTC.

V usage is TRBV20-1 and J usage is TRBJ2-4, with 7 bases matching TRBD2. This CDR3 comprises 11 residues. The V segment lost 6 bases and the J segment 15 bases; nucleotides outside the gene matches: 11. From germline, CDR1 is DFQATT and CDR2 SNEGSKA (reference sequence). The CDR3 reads CSADRLAPPYF. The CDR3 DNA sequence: TGCAGTGCAGACCGACTAGCACCTCCGTACTTC.